The 9 T cell receptor beta chains reported below all come from one sample, sequenced in a study of blood T cell repertoires in COVID-19. The assay was immunoSEQ multiplex PCR, and TCRdb's table has in-frame clones only and misses some. The data show tens of thousands of clones, with 75% to 85% seen just once and roughly 20% held by the top ten. The sequenced material came from peripheral blood. The origin of the receptors is a woman in her 70s with acute or convalescent COVID-19.

The V call is TRBV7-2, the J call TRBJ2-3; 7 nucleotides match TRBD2. The CDR3 is 14 residues long. Germline-derived CDR1 and CDR2 are SGHTA and FQGNSA. The J segment lost 4 bases and the V segment lost 4 bases, leaving 5 bases of the junction unmatched. CDR3 DNA sequence: TGTGCCAGCAGCTGGACTAGTCAATCAGATACGCAGTATTTT. This encodes CASSWTSQSDTQYF.

V gene TRBV7-8 combines with J gene TRBJ2-1; D gene ambiguous. Germline CDR1 reads SGHVS; CDR2 reads FQNEAQ. The CDR3 is made up of 13 amino acids. V lost 5 bases and J 4 bases, leaving 9 bases between the germline ends. The CDR3 region has the DNA TGTGCCAGCAGCCTACGTGGTTACAATGAGCAGTTCTTC. It specifies CASSLRGYNEQFF.

V and J are TRBV28 and TRBJ1-2; D ambiguous. CDR1 and CDR2 from the germline V gene are MDHEN and SYDVKM. The CDR3 consists of 14 residues. The germline V and J ends were trimmed by 7 bases and 5 bases, with 17 bases remaining between them. CDR3 DNA sequence: TGTGCCAGCACCTTGAACCAGGACTGGTATGGCTACACCTTC. Translating gives CASTLNQDWYGYTF.

V gene TRBV24-1 combines with J gene TRBJ2-5; a weak D match, TRBD2 (5 bases). Germline V gene sequence: CDR1 KGHDR, CDR2 SFDVKD. CDR3 length equals 13 residues. Trimming removed 9 bases at V and 1 base at J, with 11 bases between. CDR3: CATAEGSQETQYF. The CDR3 coding sequence is TGTGCCACCGCCGAGGGATCCCAAGAGACCCAGTACTTC.

This clone has just a few counts. The rearrangement uses TRBV7-9 and TRBJ1-3; D is unclear. Germline V gives CDR1 SEHNR, CDR2 FQNEAQ (reference sequence). Trimming stripped 4 bases from V and 4 bases from J, with 11 bases between. The CDR3 is made up of 14 amino acids. The CDR3 protein is CASSSHRVGNTIYF. CDR3 bases: TGTGCCAGCAGCTCCCATCGGGTGGGAAACACCATATATTTT.

This rearrangement joins TRBV19 to TRBJ1-1; 10 bases are a match to TRBD1. V dropped 5 bases and J dropped 0; count of bases not matched to a gene: 6. This CDR3 comprises 16 residues. In germline, CDR1 is LNHDA, CDR2 SQIVND (reference sequence). The CDR3 DNA follows: TGTGCCAGTAGTGCAGGACAGGGGGAGATGAACACTGAAGCTTTCTTT. Amino acids: CASSAGQGEMNTEAFF.

The genes are TRBV4-1 and TRBJ2-7, with 9 bases identical to TRBD1. This CDR3 has 16 amino acids. CDR1 is MGHRA, CDR2 YSYEKL, per germline. J gave up 2 bases and V 3 bases, and 8 bases lay outside the gene matches. Here the CDR3 reads CASSQGGTGLTYEQYF. CDR3 DNA sequence: TGCGCCAGCAGCCAGGGCGGGACAGGGTTAACCTACGAGCAGTACTTC.

The chain is built from TRBV19 and TRBJ2-1; 7 bases match TRBD2. The V and J ends lost 3 bases and 3 bases, in that order; junction bases with no gene match: 5. The CDR3 runs to 15 residues. CDR1 LNHDA and CDR2 SQIVND come from the germline V gene (reference sequence). For the CDR3, the DNA is TGTGCCAGTAGTATCGCGGGAGTATACTACAATGAGCAGTTCTTC. Translating it yields CASSIAGVYYNEQFF.

The V and J genes are TRBV19 and TRBJ1-6, with 9 positions matching TRBD1. Germline assignment: CDR1 LNHDA and CDR2 SQIVND (reference sequence). The CDR3 runs 18 residues. Losses at the gene ends were 4 bases for V and 7 bases for J; bases not matched to a gene: 14. In DNA form, the CDR3 reads TGTGCCAGTAGTAGTCCGCCGGGGACAGGGCGCTCAAATTCACCCCTCCACTTT. Protein sequence: CASSSPPGTGRSNSPLHF.